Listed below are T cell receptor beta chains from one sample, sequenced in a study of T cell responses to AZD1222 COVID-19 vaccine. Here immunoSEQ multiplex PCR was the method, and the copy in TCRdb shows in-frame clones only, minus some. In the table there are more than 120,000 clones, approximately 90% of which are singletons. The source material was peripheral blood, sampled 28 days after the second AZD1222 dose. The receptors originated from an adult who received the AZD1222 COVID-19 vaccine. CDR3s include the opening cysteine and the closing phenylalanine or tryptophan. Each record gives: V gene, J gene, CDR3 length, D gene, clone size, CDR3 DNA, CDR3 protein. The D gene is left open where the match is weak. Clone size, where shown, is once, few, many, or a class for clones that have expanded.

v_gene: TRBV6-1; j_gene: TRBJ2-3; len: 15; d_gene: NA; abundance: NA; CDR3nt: TGTGCCAGCAGTGAAGGCGGCATCCCTTTTGATACGCAGTATTTT; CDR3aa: CASSEGGIPFDTQYF
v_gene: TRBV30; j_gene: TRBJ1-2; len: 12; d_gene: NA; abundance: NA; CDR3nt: TGTGCCTTGTCCCGGGACACCTATGGCTACACCTTC; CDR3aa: CALSRDTYGYTF
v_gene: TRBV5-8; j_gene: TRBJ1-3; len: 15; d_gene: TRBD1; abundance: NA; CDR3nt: TGTGCCAGCAGCTCATTCGGGACAGGGGGGTACACCATATATTTT; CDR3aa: CASSSFGTGGYTIYF
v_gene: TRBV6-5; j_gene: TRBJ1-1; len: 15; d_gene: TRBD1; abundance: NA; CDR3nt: TGTGCCAGCAGCTCCGACAGGGGCCCGAACACTGAAGCTTTCTTT; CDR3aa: CASSSDRGPNTEAFF
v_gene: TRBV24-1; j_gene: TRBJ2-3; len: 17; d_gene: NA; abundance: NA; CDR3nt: TGTGCCACCAGGGAGAAGGGGACCGACCCCAGCACAGATACGCAGTATTTT; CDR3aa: CATREKGTDPSTDTQYF
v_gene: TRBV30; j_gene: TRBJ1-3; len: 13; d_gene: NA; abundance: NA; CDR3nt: TGTGCCTGGAGCAGGCGGTCTGGAAACACCATATATTTT; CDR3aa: CAWSRRSGNTIYF
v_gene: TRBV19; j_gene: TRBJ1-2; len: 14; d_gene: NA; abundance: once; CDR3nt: TGTGCCAGTAGTATAGAGGGGGCATGGTATGGCTACACCTTC; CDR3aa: CASSIEGAWYGYTF
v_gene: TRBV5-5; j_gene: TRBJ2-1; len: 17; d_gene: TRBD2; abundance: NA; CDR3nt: TGTGCCAGCAGCTTGAAGGCGGGAGGGAGCTCCTACAATGAGCAGTTCTTC; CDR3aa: CASSLKAGGSSYNEQFF
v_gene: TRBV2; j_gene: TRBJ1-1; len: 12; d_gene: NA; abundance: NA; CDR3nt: TGTGCCAGCCTTGGGAGGAACACTGAAGCTTTCTTT; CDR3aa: CASLGRNTEAFF
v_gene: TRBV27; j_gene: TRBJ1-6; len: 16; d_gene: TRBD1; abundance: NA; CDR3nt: TGTGCCAGCAGTTTATCGGGGGACAGGTATAATTCACCCCTCCACTTT; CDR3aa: CASSLSGDRYNSPLHF
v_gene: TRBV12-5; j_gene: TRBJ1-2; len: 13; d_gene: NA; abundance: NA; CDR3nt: TGTGCTAGCGGCCTCCCCGGCTCACAAGGCTACACCTTC; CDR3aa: CASGLPGSQGYTF
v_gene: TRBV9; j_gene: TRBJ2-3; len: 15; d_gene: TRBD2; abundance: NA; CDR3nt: TGTGCCAGCAGCTCCGGGACTAGCGGCACAGATACGCAGTATTTT; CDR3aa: CASSSGTSGTDTQYF
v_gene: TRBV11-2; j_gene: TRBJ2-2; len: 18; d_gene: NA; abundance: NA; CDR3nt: TGTGCCAGCAGCTTAATGTTTCAGGCCATGATAGGGACCGGGGAGCTGTTTTTT; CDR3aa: CASSLMFQAMIGTGELFF
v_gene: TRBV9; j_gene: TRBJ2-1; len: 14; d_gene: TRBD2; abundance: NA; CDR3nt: TGTGCCAGCAGCGTAGCGGGAGGTTGGGGTGAGCAGTTCTTC; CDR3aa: CASSVAGGWGEQFF
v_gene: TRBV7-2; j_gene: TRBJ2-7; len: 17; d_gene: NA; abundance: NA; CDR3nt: TGTGCCAGCAGCCCCGAGGGGGGTAGGCTAAGAAACTACGAGCAGTACTTC; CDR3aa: CASSPEGGRLRNYEQYF
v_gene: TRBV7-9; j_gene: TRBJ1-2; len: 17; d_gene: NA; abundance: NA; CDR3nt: TGTGCCAGCGTCGAGGAGGGATTAACTCTATATAACTATGGCTACACCTTC; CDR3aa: CASVEEGLTLYNYGYTF
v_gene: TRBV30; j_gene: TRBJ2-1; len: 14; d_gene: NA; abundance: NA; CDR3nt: TGTGCCTCCCAGGATGGGGGTTCCTACAATGAGCAGTTCTTC; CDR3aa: CASQDGGSYNEQFF
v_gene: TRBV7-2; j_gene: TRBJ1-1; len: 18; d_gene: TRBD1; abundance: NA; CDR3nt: TGTGCCAGCAGCTTCTCGGCCGGGACAGGGTATCGCGACACTGAAGCTTTCTTT; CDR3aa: CASSFSAGTGYRDTEAFF
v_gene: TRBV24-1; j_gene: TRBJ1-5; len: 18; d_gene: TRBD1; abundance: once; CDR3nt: TGTGCCACCAGTGATCCTAGAACAGGGGGGGGGCGCAATCAGCCCCAGCATTTT; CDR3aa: CATSDPRTGGGRNQPQHF
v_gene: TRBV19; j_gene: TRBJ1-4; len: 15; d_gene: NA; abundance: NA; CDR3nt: TGTGCCAGTAGTATAGATGACAGGCGTAATGAAAAACTGTTTTTT; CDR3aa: CASSIDDRRNEKLFF
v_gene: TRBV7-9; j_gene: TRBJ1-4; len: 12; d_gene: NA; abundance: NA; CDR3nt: TGTGCCAGCAGCCCAGAGGATGAAAAACTGTTTTTT; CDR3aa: CASSPEDEKLFF
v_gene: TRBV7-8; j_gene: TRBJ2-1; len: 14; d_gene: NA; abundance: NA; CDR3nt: TGTGCCAGCAGCCCGGGAGTGGGGTTGAGTGAGCAGTTCTTC; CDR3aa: CASSPGVGLSEQFF
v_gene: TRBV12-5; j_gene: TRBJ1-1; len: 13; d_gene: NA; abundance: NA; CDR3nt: TGTGCTAGCGGAATCGGTGGAAGCACTGAAGCTTTCTTT; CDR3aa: CASGIGGSTEAFF
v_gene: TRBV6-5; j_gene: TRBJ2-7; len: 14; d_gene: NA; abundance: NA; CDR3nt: TGTGCCAGCAGTTACTCGGACACCTTCTACGAGCAGTACTTC; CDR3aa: CASSYSDTFYEQYF
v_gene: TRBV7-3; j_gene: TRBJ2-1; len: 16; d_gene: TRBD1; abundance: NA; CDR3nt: TGTGCCAGCAGCTTTACAGGGGGCGCGAAGTACAATGAGCAGTTCTTC; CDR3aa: CASSFTGGAKYNEQFF
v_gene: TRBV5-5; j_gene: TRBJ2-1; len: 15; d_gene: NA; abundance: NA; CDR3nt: TGTGCCAGCAGCTTGGCGGCGGGAACCTACAATGAGCAGTTCTTC; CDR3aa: CASSLAAGTYNEQFF
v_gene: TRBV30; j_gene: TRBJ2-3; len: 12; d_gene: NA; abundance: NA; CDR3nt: TGTGCCTGGACTGCTGGCACAGATACGCAGTATTTT; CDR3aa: CAWTAGTDTQYF
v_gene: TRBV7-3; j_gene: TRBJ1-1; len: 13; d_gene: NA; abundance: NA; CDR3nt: TGTGCCAGCAGCTTATCAGGGAGCACTGAAGCTTTCTTT; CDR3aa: CASSLSGSTEAFF
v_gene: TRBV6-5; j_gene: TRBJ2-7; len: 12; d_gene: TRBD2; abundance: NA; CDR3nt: TGTGCCAGCAGTTGGGAGGGCCTGGAGCAGTACTTC; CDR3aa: CASSWEGLEQYF
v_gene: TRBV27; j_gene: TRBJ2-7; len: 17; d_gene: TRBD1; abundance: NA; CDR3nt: TGTGCCAGCAGTTCCGGGGGAGGACAGGGATTCTTCTACGAGCAGTACTTC; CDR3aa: CASSSGGGQGFFYEQYF
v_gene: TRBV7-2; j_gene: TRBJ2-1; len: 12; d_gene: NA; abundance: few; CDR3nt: TGTGCCAGCAGCGGACCAGGCAATGAGCAGTTCTTC; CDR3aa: CASSGPGNEQFF
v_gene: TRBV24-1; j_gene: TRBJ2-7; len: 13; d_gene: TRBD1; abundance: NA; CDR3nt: TGTGCCACCAGTGCAACAGGGGCGGGCGAGCAGTACTTC; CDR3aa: CATSATGAGEQYF
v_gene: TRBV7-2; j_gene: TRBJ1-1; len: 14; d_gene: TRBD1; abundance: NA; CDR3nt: TGTGCCAGCAGCCAGGGACAGCAGAACACTGAAGCTTTCTTT; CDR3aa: CASSQGQQNTEAFF
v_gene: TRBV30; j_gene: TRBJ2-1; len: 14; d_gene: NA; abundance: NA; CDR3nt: TGTGCCTGGACCCAGGGATGGGCCTACAATGAGCAGTTCTTC; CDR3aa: CAWTQGWAYNEQFF
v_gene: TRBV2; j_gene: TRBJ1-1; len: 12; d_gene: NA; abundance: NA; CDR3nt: TGTGCCAGCAGTGAAGGGCACACTGAAGCTTTCTTT; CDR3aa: CASSEGHTEAFF
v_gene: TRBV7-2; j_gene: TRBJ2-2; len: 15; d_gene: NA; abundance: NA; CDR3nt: TGTGCCAGCAGCTCAGATATGGGGTACGGCGGGGAGCTGTTTTTT; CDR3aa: CASSSDMGYGGELFF
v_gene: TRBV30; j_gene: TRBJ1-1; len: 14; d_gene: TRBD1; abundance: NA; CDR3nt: TGTGCCTGGAGTGGCCTGACAGGGTACACTGAAGCTTTCTTT; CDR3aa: CAWSGLTGYTEAFF
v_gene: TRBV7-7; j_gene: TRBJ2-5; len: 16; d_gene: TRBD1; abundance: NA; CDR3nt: TGTGCTAGCAGCTTAGTCGGACAGGGGCCGGGGGAGACCCAGTACTTC; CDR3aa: CASSLVGQGPGETQYF
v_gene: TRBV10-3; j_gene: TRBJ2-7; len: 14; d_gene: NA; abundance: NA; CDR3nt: TGTGCCATCAGTCAACTCACGGACAGTGCCGAGCAGTACTTC; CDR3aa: CAISQLTDSAEQYF
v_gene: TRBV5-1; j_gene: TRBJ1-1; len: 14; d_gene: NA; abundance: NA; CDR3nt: TGCGCCAGCAGCTTGGTAGGGCCGGACACTGAAGCTTTCTTT; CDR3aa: CASSLVGPDTEAFF
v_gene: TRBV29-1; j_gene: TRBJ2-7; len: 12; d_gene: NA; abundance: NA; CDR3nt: TGCAGCGTTGGGCTCGCCTCTGACGAGCAGTACTTC; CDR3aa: CSVGLASDEQYF
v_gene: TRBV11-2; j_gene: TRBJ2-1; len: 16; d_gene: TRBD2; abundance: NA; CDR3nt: TGTGCCAGCAGCCACTACAGGGGACTAGCAGGCAATGAGCAGTTCTTC; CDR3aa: CASSHYRGLAGNEQFF
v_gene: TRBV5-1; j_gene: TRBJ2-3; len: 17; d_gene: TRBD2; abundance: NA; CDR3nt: TGCGCCAGCAGCCTGGGACTAGCGGGAGGGTTCACAGATACGCAGTATTTT; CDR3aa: CASSLGLAGGFTDTQYF
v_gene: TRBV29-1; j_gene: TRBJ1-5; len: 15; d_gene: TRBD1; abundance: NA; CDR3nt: TGCAGCGCCACCTCGGGTGGGACAGGGGCTCAGCCCCAGCATTTT; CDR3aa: CSATSGGTGAQPQHF
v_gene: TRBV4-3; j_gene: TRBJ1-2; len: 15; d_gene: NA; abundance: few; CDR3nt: TGCGCCAGCAGCCAAGATCCGGGGGCGCGAAGCGGCTACACCTTC; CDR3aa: CASSQDPGARSGYTF
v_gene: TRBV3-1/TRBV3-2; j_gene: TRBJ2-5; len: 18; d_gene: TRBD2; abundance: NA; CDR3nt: TGTGCCAGCAGCGTTACCGGCGTTATTAGCGGGACACAAGAGACCCAGTACTTC; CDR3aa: CASSVTGVISGTQETQYF
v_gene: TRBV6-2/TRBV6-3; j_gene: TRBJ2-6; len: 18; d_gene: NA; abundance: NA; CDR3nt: TGTGCCAGCAGTCCGGAGAGCGGGTCCTACTCTGGGGCCAACGTCCTGACTTTC; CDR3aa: CASSPESGSYSGANVLTF
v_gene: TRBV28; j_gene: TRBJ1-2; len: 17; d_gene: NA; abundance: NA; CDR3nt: TGTGCCAGCACTCAATCTCAGGGAGGGGTCTCAGACTATGGCTACACCTTC; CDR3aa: CASTQSQGGVSDYGYTF
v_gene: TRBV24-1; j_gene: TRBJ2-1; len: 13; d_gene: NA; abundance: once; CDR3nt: TGTGCCACCAGTGATTTGTCGGCCAATGAGCAGTTCTTC; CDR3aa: CATSDLSANEQFF
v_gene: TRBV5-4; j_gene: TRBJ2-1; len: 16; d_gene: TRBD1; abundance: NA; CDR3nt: TGTGCCAGCAGCCCTCCGGGACAGGGTGCGGGAAATGAGCAGTTCTTC; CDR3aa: CASSPPGQGAGNEQFF
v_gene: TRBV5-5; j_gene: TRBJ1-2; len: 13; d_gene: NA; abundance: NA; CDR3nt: TGTGCCAGCAGCTTGGGCGGGGGATATGGCTACACCTTC; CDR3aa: CASSLGGGYGYTF
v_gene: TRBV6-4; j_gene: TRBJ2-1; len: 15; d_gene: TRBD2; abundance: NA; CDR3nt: TGTGCCAGCAGTCCCGGGACTAGCGAGTACAATGAGCAGTTCTTC; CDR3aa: CASSPGTSEYNEQFF